The 30 T cell receptor beta chains in this list originate from one sample, sequenced in a study of blood T cell repertoires in COVID-19. The assay was immunoSEQ multiplex PCR, and TCRdb's table has in-frame clones only and misses some. The table lists about 320,000 clones, 90% to 95% of them singletons. Material: PBMCs or T cells enriched from blood (not recorded which). The source of these receptors is a woman aged 25 to 45 who had been exposed to COVID-19.

About this clone itself: Other DNA sequences within the sample encode an identical CDR3. V gene TRBV5-6 combines with J gene TRBJ2-7; 8 bases line up with TRBD1. The V gene's germline CDR1 is SGHDT and CDR2 YYEEEE. V lost 4 bases to trimming and J lost 1 base; unmatched junction nucleotides: 4. The CDR3 contains 14 residues. CDR3 DNA: TGTGCCAGCAGCCCCGGGACAGGATCCTACGAGCAGTACTTC. It encodes CASSPGTGSYEQYF. The full variable domain, its missing parts supplied by reference TRBV5-6 and TRBJ2-7, is DAGVTQSPTHLIKTRGQQVTLRCSPKSGHDTVSWYQQALGQGPQFIFQYYEEEERQRGNFPDRFSGHQFPNYSSELNVNALLLGDSALYLCASSPGTGSYEQYFGPGTRLTVT.

The table lists this clone with a count of one. J is TRBJ1-4 and V is TRBV30; maybe TRBD1 (5 bases). With 1 base removed from V and 0 bases from J, the gap between germline ends came to 6 bases. This CDR3 spans 14 amino acids. Germline V gene lookup returns CDR1 GTSNPN and CDR2 SVGIG (reference sequence). The CDR3 is CAWSEGTTNEKLFF. The CDR3 DNA follows: TGTGCCTGGAGTGAGGGGACAACTAATGAAAAACTGTTTTTT.

This clone has only one observation. This chain links TRBV19 with TRBJ1-6; D remains unclear. In germline, CDR1 is LNHDA, CDR2 SQIVND (reference sequence). V was shortened by 3 bases and J by 2 bases, with 17 bases between the two germline ends. The CDR3 extends over 18 amino acids. CDR3 residues: CASSMGSIGVPYNSPLHF. The CDR3 nucleotides are TGTGCCAGTAGTATGGGTAGTATCGGGGTGCCCTATAATTCACCCCTCCACTTT.

The rearrangement links TRBV5-1 to TRBJ2-2; D remains ambiguous. V was trimmed by 4 bases and J by 1 base, leaving 2 bases between them. This CDR3 has 12 residues. The V gene's germline CDR1 is SGHRS and CDR2 YFSETQ. CDR3: CASSRNTGELFF. The CDR3 DNA reads as TGCGCCAGCAGCCGGAACACCGGGGAGCTGTTTTTT.

The rearrangement uses TRBV3-1 (or the pseudogene TRBV3-2) and TRBJ1-4, with 11 nucleotides matching TRBD1. The CDR3 runs 16 residues. The germline gives CDR1 LGHDT, CDR2 YNNKEL (reference sequence). J gave up 2 bases and V 3 bases, and 2 bases lay outside the gene matches. The CDR3, as DNA: TGTGCCAGCAGCCACCGGGACAGGGGGACTAATGAAAAACTGTTTTTT. This gives the protein CASSHRDRGTNEKLFF.

J is TRBJ2-7 and V is TRBV4-1, with 10 nucleotides matching TRBD1. The V gene's germline CDR1 is MGHRA and CDR2 YSYEKL. Trimming took 3 bases from V and 3 from J; bases not matched to a gene: 8. The CDR3 is 16 amino acids. The CDR3 coding sequence is TGCGCCAGCAGCCAGATACCGGGACAGGGGTTCTACGAGCAGTACTTC. Encoded protein: CASSQIPGQGFYEQYF.

This clone was seen a single time. The V gene is TRBV21-1, the J gene TRBJ1-1. TRBV21-1 is a known pseudogene. This CDR3 contains 15 residues. CDR3 DNA sequence: TGTGCCAGCAGCAGGGCTACCGGGGGGAACACTGAAGCTTTCTTT. This gives the protein CASSRATGGNTEAFF.

This clone appeared a single time. The chain uses TRBV7-8 and TRBJ2-7, with TRBD1 identical over 7 bases. CDR1 and CDR2 from the germline V gene are SGHVS and FQNEAQ. The CDR3 totals 15 residues. V trimming: 5 bases; J trimming: 7 bases; junction bases outside the gene matches: 14. CDR3 coding DNA: TGTGCCAGCAGCCCCGACAGGGCCTCTGGGAAGGAGCAGTACTTC. Amino acid sequence: CASSPDRASGKEQYF.

The V gene is TRBV24-1, the J gene TRBJ1-2, with unresolved D. CDR3 length equals 15 residues. CDR1 KGHDR and CDR2 SFDVKD come from the germline V gene. V was trimmed by 5 bases and J by 4 bases, leaving 16 bases between them. The chain's CDR3 is CATSGGVGRGYGYTF. The CDR3 region has the DNA TGTGCCACCAGTGGAGGTGTCGGGAGAGGCTATGGCTACACCTTC.

V and J are TRBV13 and TRBJ2-1; TRBD2 matches 16 bases. This CDR3 spans 23 amino acids. V shed 2 bases, J shed 5 bases, and the junction held 21 bases outside the gene matches. From germline, CDR1 is PRHDT and CDR2 FYEKMQ (reference sequence). Here the CDR3 DNA reads TGTGCCAGCAGCTTAATCACGGACCCGGGACTAGCGGGGGGGGCAACCTGGGACAATGAGCAGTTCTTC. This encodes CASSLITDPGLAGGATWDNEQFF.

The chain couples TRBV6-6 to TRBJ1-1, with 8 nucleotides matching TRBD1. Germline CDR1 and CDR2: MNHNY and SVGAGI (reference sequence). With 7 bases clipped from V and 5 bases from J, the junction kept 6 bases outside the gene matches. The CDR3 is 13 residues long. CDR3 bases: TGTGCCAGCACCAACTACAGGGGGACTGAAGCTTTCTTT. This gives the protein CASTNYRGTEAFF.

The chain links TRBV5-6 to TRBJ1-2; 10 bases match TRBD1. CDR1 SGHDT and CDR2 YYEEEE come from the germline V gene. The CDR3 has 17 amino acids. Germline trimming cut 1 base from V and 5 bases from J; bases unmatched to any gene: 11. The CDR3 coding sequence is TGTGCCAGCAGCTTGAATACCGGGACAGGGGTTGTTTATGGCTACACCTTC. This codes for CASSLNTGTGVVYGYTF.

The rearrangement links TRBV11-2 to TRBJ1-2; TRBD1 matches 7 bases. Germline V lookup: CDR1 SGHAT, CDR2 FQNNGV. This CDR3 comprises 15 residues. With 4 bases clipped from V and 2 bases from J, the junction kept 7 bases outside the gene matches. The DNA of the CDR3 is TGTGCCAGCAGCTCAGAGGGGGCAGGGAACTATGGCTACACCTTC. Translated, it gives CASSSEGAGNYGYTF.

In this sample, this clone turned up once. DNA for the CDR3: TGTGCCATCAGTGAACTAGCGGAATCCTACAATGAGCAGTTCTTC. Translating it yields CAISELAESYNEQFF. This rearrangement joins TRBV10-3 to TRBJ2-1; TRBD2 matches at 8 bases. The V segment lost 3 bases and the J segment 1 base; nucleotides outside the gene matches: 2. CDR1 and CDR2 from the germline V gene are ENHRY and SYGVKD. The CDR3 length is 15 residues.

The chain joins TRBV27 to TRBJ1-3; the D gene is possibly TRBD1 (5 bases). Germline CDR1 and CDR2: MNHEY and SMNVEV (reference sequence). V was shortened by 2 bases and J by 3 bases, with 8 bases between the two germline ends. This CDR3 spans 14 amino acids. For the CDR3, the DNA is TGTGCCAGCAGTTTAGCAGGGAATGGAAACACCATATATTTT. The encoded protein is CASSLAGNGNTIYF.

The rearrangement uses TRBV10-3 and TRBJ2-7; 7 bases align to TRBD2. J lost 5 bases, V lost 1 base, and 8 bases had no gene match. This CDR3 is 15 amino acids long. Germline CDR1 is ENHRY and CDR2 is SYGVKD. The DNA of the CDR3 is TGTGCCATCAGTGAGTACAGGCAGGCGGGGGACGAGCAGTACTTC. As protein: CAISEYRQAGDEQYF.

This chain connects TRBV15 to TRBJ2-1, with TRBD1 matching over 7 bases. Germline assignment: CDR1 LNHNV and CDR2 YYDKDF (reference sequence). The CDR3 is made up of 13 amino acids. V trimming: 4 bases; J trimming: 7 bases; junction bases outside the gene matches: 4. CDR3 region: CATSTARGNEQFF. The CDR3 coding sequence is TGTGCCACCAGCACTGCCAGGGGGAATGAGCAGTTCTTC.

J is TRBJ2-7 and V is TRBV7-9; TRBD2 matches 12 bases. This CDR3 spans 14 amino acids. CDR1 is SEHNR, CDR2 FQNEAQ, per germline (reference sequence). With V trimmed by 6 bases and J by 2 bases, 2 bases remained unmatched. The CDR3 coding sequence is TGTGCCAGCAGGGGACTAGCGGGCACCTACGAGCAGTACTTC. This encodes CASRGLAGTYEQYF.

This clone was counted once. This chain connects TRBV12-3 or TRBV12-4 to TRBJ1-2, with D unresolved. V lost 6 bases and J lost 8, with 13 bases in between. CDR3 length equals 12 residues. DNA for the CDR3: TGTGCCAGCAGAGGGCCGGGAGGAGGCTACACCTTC. Its protein product is CASRGPGGGYTF.

This clone was found a few times. The chain combines TRBV5-4 with TRBJ1-2, with D maybe TRBD1 (5 bases). CDR3 length: 14 amino acids. V was shortened by 4 bases and J by 4 bases, with 14 bases between the two germline ends. CDR1 is SGHNT, CDR2 YYREEE, per germline (reference sequence). CDR3 loop: CASSHPTDLYGYTF. The CDR3 nucleotides are TGTGCCAGCAGCCACCCGACAGACCTCTATGGCTACACCTTC.

To note about this clone: Compared with germline, one end of the junction differs, possibly owing to a read error. The chain has TRBV14 and TRBJ1-2, with D possibly TRBD1 on 6 matching bases. Germline V lookup: CDR1 SGHDN, CDR2 FVKESK. This CDR3 contains 13 residues. Here the CDR3 DNA reads TGTGCCAGCAGTCAAGGAGGGGGCTATGGCTACACCTTC. It codes for CASSQGGGYGYTF.

The V gene is TRBV11-3, the J gene TRBJ2-1, with D perhaps matching TRBD1 (5 bases). Trimming took off 5 bases at V and 6 bases at J, with 11 bases between the two ends. The CDR3 covers 13 residues. Per the germline V gene, CDR1 is SGHNT and CDR2 is YENEEA. CDR3 nucleotide sequence: TGTGCCAGCAGCCCACCAGGGTTCAATGAGCAGTTCTTC. It codes for CASSPPGFNEQFF.

This chain connects TRBV5-4 to TRBJ1-6; 7 bases match TRBD1. Per germline, CDR1 SGHNT and CDR2 YYREEE (reference sequence). V was clipped by 2 bases and J by 4 bases; unmatched bases: 6. The CDR3 covers 16 residues. DNA for the CDR3: TGTGCCAGCAGCTTAGAACCGGGACAGTATAATTCACCCCTCCACTTT. Protein sequence: CASSLEPGQYNSPLHF.

The V gene is TRBV4-1, the J gene TRBJ2-1, with 11 bases aligning to TRBD1. The CDR3 sequence is 15 residues long. Germline loops: CDR1 MGHRA, CDR2 YSYEKL. Trimming cost V 3 bases and J 4 bases; bases outside gene matches: 2. In nucleotides, the CDR3 is TGCGCCAGCAGCCAGGGACAGGGGGTTTACAATGAGCAGTTCTTC. Amino acids: CASSQGQGVYNEQFF.

This sequence joins TRBV30 and TRBJ1-1; D is uncertain. CDR3 length equals 11 residues. CDR1 is GTSNPN and CDR2 is SVGIG in the germline V gene (reference sequence). V was cut by 3 bases and J by 4 bases, with 6 bases left in between. The CDR3 is CAWSQFTEAFF. In DNA, the CDR3 is TGTGCCTGGAGCCAATTCACTGAAGCTTTCTTT.

This chain connects TRBV5-1 to TRBJ1-2, with 7 positions matching TRBD1. The J segment lost 7 bases and the V segment lost 6 bases, leaving 12 bases of the junction unmatched. This CDR3 spans 14 amino acids. Per germline, CDR1 SGHRS and CDR2 YFSETQ. The CDR3 sequence is CASTMATGFLGYTF. The CDR3 DNA is TGCGCCAGCACCATGGCGACAGGGTTTCTTGGCTACACCTTC. The full variable domain, its missing parts supplied by reference TRBV5-1 and TRBJ1-2, is KAGVTQTPRYLIKTRGQQVTLSCSPISGHRSVSWYQQTPGQGLQFLFEYFSETQRNKGNFPGRFSGRQFSNSRSEMNVSTLELGDSALYLCASTMATGFLGYTFGSGTRLTVV.

In this sample, this clone turned up once. Within the sample, other DNA sequences also encode this same CDR3. The rearrangement links TRBV7-9 to TRBJ1-3, with unresolved D. CDR3 length: 15 residues. V was clipped by 3 bases and J by 0 bases, with 9 bases between them. Germline V CDR1 and CDR2: SEHNR, FQNEAQ (reference sequence). This CDR3 reads CASSLGESSGNTIYF. CDR3 in DNA: TGTGCCAGCAGCTTGGGAGAGAGCTCTGGAAACACCATATATTTT.

This chain uses TRBV7-3 with TRBJ1-1; 7 bases are shared with TRBD1. CDR1 and CDR2 from the germline V gene are SGHTA and FQGTGA. The ends lost 5 bases at V and 7 bases at J; junction bases unmatched: 10. This CDR3 is built from 14 residues. CDR3 DNA: TGTGCCAGCAGCGCCCAGGGGGGTCAGAATGAAGCTTTCTTT. Translation gives CASSAQGGQNEAFF.

The chain combines TRBV11-2 with TRBJ2-3; 9 nucleotides align to TRBD2. Looked up from germline, CDR1 is SGHAT and CDR2 is FQNNGV. This CDR3 spans 14 amino acids. V gave up 7 bases and J gave up 5 bases; unmatched junction bases: 7. CDR3 DNA: TGTGCCAGCACGCGGGGGGGCCGATTAGATACGCAGTATTTT. Residues: CASTRGGRLDTQYF.

The CDR3 is CSVLGTEAFF. The CDR3 DNA is TGCAGCGTTCTCGGCACTGAAGCTTTCTTT. The chain recombines TRBV29-1 with TRBJ1-1; D is ambiguous. The CDR3 loop spans 10 amino acids. With 5 bases removed from V and 4 bases from J, the gap between germline ends came to 5 bases. The germline V gene encodes CDR1 SQVTM and CDR2 ANQGSEA.